The subject of this entry is one T cell receptor beta chain. This may be a read error, as it is one base from a much larger clone. CDR1 is SGHVS and CDR2 is FQNEAQ in the germline V gene. CDR3 length: 13 residues. From the PCR reads, TCRdb called clonotypes with MiXCR, one entry per CDR3 protein. This table has about 12,000 distinct CDR3 sequences, about 16% appearing once. This sample is part of a study of molecular identifiers for immune sequencing clone quantification. The chain combines TRBV7-8 with TRBJ1-5, with D unresolved. The source material was naive CD8+ T cells from blood, with Jurkat cell RNA spiked in. Regarding subset: FACS-sorted CD8+CD4-CCR7+CD45RA+ naive T cells. The receptor comes from a human donor in good health. Some libraries in this study had Jurkat cell RNA spiked in. The CDR3: CASSLLGGPPQRF. The DNA of the CDR3 is TGTGCCAGCAGCTTACTTGGAGGCCCACCCCAGCGTTTT.